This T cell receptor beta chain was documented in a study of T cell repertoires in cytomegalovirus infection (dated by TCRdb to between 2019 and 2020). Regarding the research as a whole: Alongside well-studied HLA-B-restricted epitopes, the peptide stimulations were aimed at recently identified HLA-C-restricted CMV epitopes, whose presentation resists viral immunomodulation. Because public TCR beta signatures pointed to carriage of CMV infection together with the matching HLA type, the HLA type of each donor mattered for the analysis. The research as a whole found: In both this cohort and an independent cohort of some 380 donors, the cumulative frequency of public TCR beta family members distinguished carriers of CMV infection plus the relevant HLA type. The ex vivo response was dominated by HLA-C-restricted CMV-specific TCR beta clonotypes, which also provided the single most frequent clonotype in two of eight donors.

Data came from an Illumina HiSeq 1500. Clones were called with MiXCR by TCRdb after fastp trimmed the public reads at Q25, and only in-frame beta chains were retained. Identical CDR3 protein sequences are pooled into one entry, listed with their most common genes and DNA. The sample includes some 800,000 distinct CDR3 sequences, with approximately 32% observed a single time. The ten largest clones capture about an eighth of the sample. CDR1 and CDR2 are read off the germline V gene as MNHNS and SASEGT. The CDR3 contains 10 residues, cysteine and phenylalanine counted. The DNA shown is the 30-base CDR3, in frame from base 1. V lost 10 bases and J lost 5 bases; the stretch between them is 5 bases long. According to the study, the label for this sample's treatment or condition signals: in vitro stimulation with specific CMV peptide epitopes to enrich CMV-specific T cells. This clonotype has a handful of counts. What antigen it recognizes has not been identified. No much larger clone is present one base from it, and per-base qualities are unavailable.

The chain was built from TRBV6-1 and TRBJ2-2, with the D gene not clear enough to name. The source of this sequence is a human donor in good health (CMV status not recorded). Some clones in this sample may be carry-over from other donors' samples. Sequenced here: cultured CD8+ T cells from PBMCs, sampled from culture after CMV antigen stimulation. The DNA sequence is TGTGCCACGACGACCGGGGAGCTGTTTTTT. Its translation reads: CATTTGELFF.